This T cell receptor beta chain was profiled in a study of glioma-infiltrating T cells. Whole-study findings and limits: Above-expected tissue-blood divergence occurred in all gliomas, most in low-grade ones. Very few CDR3 sequences were shared between tissue and blood.

TCR alpha and beta CDR3 regions were amplified from RNA using iRepertoire nested multiplex PCR. Input was roughly 85-450 ng of tissue mRNA or PBMC total RNA. Each CDR3 protein gets one entry after TCRdb re-called the multiplex PCR reads with MiXCR. The data contain approximately 190,000 distinct CDR3 sequences, more than 25% of them seen just once; the ten biggest clones take up roughly 21%. This clonotype was counted at least ten times. The antigen is undetermined. This TCR was recovered from a human donor with low-grade glioma or glioblastoma, undergoing nonglioma brain surgery, or in good health (not recorded which). Sequenced: glioma tissue, nonneoplastic brain tissue, or PBMCs (not recorded which).

Written as DNA, the CDR3 is TGTGCCATCAGGCCGACTAGCGGGAGAAGAAATGAGCAGTTCTTC. Its protein is CAIRPTSGRRNEQFF. V gene TRBV10-3 combines with J gene TRBJ2-1; 12 bases are a match to TRBD2. The germline V gene has CDR1 ENHRY and CDR2 SYGVKD. The CDR3 is 15 residues long. Germline trimming cut 6 bases from V and 7 bases from J; bases unmatched to any gene: 7.